This is a list of T cell receptor beta chains from one sample in a study of T cell changes during pregnancy in multiple sclerosis. Sequenced by immunoSEQ multiplex PCR; TCRdb stores in-frame clones only, minus some. The sample yields fewer than 65,000 clones, roughly 91% seen once. The specimen comprised peripheral blood, sampled before pregnancy. These receptors were obtained from a female donor with multiple sclerosis, enrolled in a pregnancy study. CDR3s include the opening cysteine and the closing phenylalanine or tryptophan. D genes are given only for firm matches. Size is stated for part of the rows, as once, few or many counts, or as a class when the clone is expanded.

V gene	CDR3 length	D gene	J gene	clone size	CDR3 DNA	CDR3 protein
TRBV27	15	TRBD2	TRBJ2-7	-	TGTGCCAGCAGTTTGGCTAGCGGGGGATATGACGAGCAGTACTTC	CASSLASGGYDEQYF
TRBV25-1	13	-	TRBJ1-3	-	TGTGCCAGCAGCCGGACAGCTGGAAACACCATATATTTT	CASSRTAGNTIYF
TRBV6-6	16	TRBD2	TRBJ2-7	-	TGTGCCAGCAGTTACTTGCCTAGCGGGGGGGCAGGGGAGCAGTACTTC	CASSYLPSGGAGEQYF
TRBV5-8	16	-	TRBJ1-2	-	TGTGCCAGCAGCTTAATCAACGAGGAGTTCAACTATGGCTACACCTTC	CASSLINEEFNYGYTF
TRBV4-2	16	TRBD1	TRBJ1-2	once	TGTGCCAGCAGCCAAGATAGGCAGGGGGACAACTATGGCTACACCTTC	CASSQDRQGDNYGYTF
TRBV6-5	14	TRBD1	TRBJ1-1	-	TGTGCCAGCAGTTACGTGACAGGGGAAGGTGAAGCTTTCTTT	CASSYVTGEGEAFF
TRBV15	17	TRBD2	TRBJ2-1	few	TGTGCCACCAGCACCACTCGCAGCGGGGGGGTCTACAATGAGCAGTTCTTC	CATSTTRSGGVYNEQFF
TRBV28	13	-	TRBJ1-2	-	TGTGCCAGCAGGGCTGAGGATTACTATGGCTACACCTTC	CASRAEDYYGYTF
TRBV27	14	TRBD1	TRBJ2-1	-	TGTGCCAGCAGTTTTTCCTACAGGGGGAATGAGCAGTTCTTC	CASSFSYRGNEQFF
TRBV30	13	TRBD1	TRBJ2-7	-	TGTGCCTGGAGTGGGACAGGGGGCTACGAGCAGTACTTC	CAWSGTGGYEQYF
TRBV9	14	-	TRBJ1-1	few	TGTGCCAGCAGCGTAGACATAGCGGGCACTGAAGCTTTCTTT	CASSVDIAGTEAFF
TRBV6-1	13	-	TRBJ2-5	-	TGTGCCACAGGGCCCGGTGAACAAGAGACCCAGTACTTC	CATGPGEQETQYF
TRBV5-6	14	-	TRBJ1-1	-	TGTGCCAGCAGACAGGGACGGCCGAACACTGAAGCTTTCTTT	CASRQGRPNTEAFF
TRBV7-9	18	TRBD2	TRBJ2-1	-	TGTGCCAGCAGCTTAGTAGGGGACTCTAGCGGGGATTACAATGAGCAGTTCTTC	CASSLVGDSSGDYNEQFF
TRBV9	14	-	TRBJ1-1	-	TGTGCCAGCAGCGCGAATGGGGCCAACACTGAAGCTTTCTTT	CASSANGANTEAFF
TRBV5-6	14	-	TRBJ1-5	once	TGTGCCAGCAACCTGGCGGGGGGCGGGCAGCCCCAGCATTTT	CASNLAGGGQPQHF
TRBV6-1	15	TRBD2	TRBJ2-2	once	TGTGCCAGCAGAGGAGCGGGGGCTAACACCGGGGAGCTGTTTTTT	CASRGAGANTGELFF
TRBV9	14	-	TRBJ2-3	-	TGTGCCAGCAGCTGGGGACAAAGCACAGATACGCAGTATTTT	CASSWGQSTDTQYF
TRBV2	18	-	TRBJ2-7	-	TGTGCCAGCAGAGGGCCGACAGGCGCCCAGGTTAGCTCCTACGAGCAGTACTTC	CASRGPTGAQVSSYEQYF
TRBV7-3	13	-	TRBJ2-3	-	TGTGCCAGCAGCTTAAGTCCGACAGATACGCAGTATTTT	CASSLSPTDTQYF
TRBV19	18	TRBD2	TRBJ2-1	once	TGTGCCAGTAGTATAAGAGGGACTAGCGGACCGAACTACAATGAGCAGTTCTTC	CASSIRGTSGPNYNEQFF
TRBV4-1	15	TRBD1	TRBJ1-2	-	TGCGCCAGCAGCCAAGCACCAGGGGGTGGCTATGGCTACACCTTC	CASSQAPGGGYGYTF
TRBV4-3	14	-	TRBJ1-2	-	TGCGCCAGCAGCCCTACCGGGTCCCTTTATGGCTACACCTTC	CASSPTGSLYGYTF
TRBV6-1	15	-	TRBJ1-1	once	TGTGCCAGCAGTGAGATTATCAGACAGAACACTGAAGCTTTCTTT	CASSEIIRQNTEAFF
TRBV28	15	TRBD1	TRBJ1-2	-	TGTGCCAGCAGCTTGGGGGACAGGGGAATCTATGGCTACACCTTC	CASSLGDRGIYGYTF
TRBV19	18	-	TRBJ2-3	-	TGTGCCAGTAGACAGGGCTACCGCCTTGGGCTTAGCACAGATACGCAGTATTTT	CASRQGYRLGLSTDTQYF